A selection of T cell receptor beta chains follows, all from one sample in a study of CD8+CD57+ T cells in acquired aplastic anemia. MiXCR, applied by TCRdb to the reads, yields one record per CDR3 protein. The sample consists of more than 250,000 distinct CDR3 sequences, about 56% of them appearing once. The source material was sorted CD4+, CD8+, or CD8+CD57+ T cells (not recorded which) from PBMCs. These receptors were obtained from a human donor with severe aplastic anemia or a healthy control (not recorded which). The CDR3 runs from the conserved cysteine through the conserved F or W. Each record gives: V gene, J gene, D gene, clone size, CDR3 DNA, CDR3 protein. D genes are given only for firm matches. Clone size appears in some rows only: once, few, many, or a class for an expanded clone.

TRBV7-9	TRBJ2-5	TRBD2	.	TGTGCCAGCAGCCTGGGACTAGCGGGAGGGCTTTCGGAGACCCAGTACTTC	CASSLGLAGGLSETQYF
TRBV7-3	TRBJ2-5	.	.	TGTGCCAGCAGTTTATTAGCACAGGAAGAGACCCAGTACTTC	CASSLLAQEETQYF
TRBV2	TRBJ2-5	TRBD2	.	TGTGCCAGCAGTGAGAGAAAAACTAGCGGGAGGGAGACCCAGTACTTC	CASSERKTSGRETQYF
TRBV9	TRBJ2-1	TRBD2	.	TGTGCCAGCAGCGTAACTAGCGGCAATGAGCAGTTCTTC	CASSVTSGNEQFF
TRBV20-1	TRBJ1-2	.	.	TGCAGTGCTAGGGGGGGAGTTCGTTCGGGCTACACCTTC	CSARGGVRSGYTF
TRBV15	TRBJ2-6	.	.	TGTGCCACCAGCCAACTAGAGGTCCTTCGGAGTGGGGCCAACGTCCTGACTTTC	CATSQLEVLRSGANVLTF
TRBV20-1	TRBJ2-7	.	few	TGCAGTGCTAGGGAGAGGGGACGTTACGAGCAGTACTTC	CSARERGRYEQYF
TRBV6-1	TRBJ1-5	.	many	TGTGCCAGCAGTGAAGCCCTCAATCAGCCCCAGCATTTT	CASSEALNQPQHF
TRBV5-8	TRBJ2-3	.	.	TGTGCCAGCAGCTTCAGCAGAACAAGCACAGATACGCAGTATTTT	CASSFSRTSTDTQYF
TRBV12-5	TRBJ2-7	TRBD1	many	TGTGCTAGTGGTAGGGGACAGGGGTACGAGCAGTACTTC	CASGRGQGYEQYF
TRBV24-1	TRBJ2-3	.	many	TGTGCCACCAGTGATAGGGGTAGCACAGATACGCAGTATTTT	CATSDRGSTDTQYF
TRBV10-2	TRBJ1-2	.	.	TGCGCCAGCAGTGTTGGCAATCTCTATGGCTACACCTTC	CASSVGNLYGYTF
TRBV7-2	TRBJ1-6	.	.	TGTGCCAGCGGGCGAGGTGATTCACCCCTCCACTTT	CASGRGDSPLHF
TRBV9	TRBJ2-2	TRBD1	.	TGTGCCAGCAGCGTAGTTATGGGACAGGGGAACACCGGGGAGCTGTTTTTT	CASSVVMGQGNTGELFF
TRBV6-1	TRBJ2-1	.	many	TGTGCCAGCGTAGGAGGAACTAGCTGGAAGTTCTTC	CASVGGTSWKFF
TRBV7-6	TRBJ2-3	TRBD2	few	TGTGCCAGCAGCTTGGGACTAGTCAGTTCAGATACGCAGTATTTT	CASSLGLVSSDTQYF
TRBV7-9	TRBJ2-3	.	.	TGTGCCAGCAGCATAACATTCGGTGACACAGATACGCAGTATTTT	CASSITFGDTDTQYF
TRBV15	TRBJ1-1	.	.	TGTGCCACAAGAATAGATGTACGGCTGAACACTGAAGCTTTCTTT	CATRIDVRLNTEAFF
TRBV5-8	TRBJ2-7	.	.	TGTGCCAGCAGCCGGGGGCAGGGGTCACCCAACGAGCAGTACTTC	CASSRGQGSPNEQYF